This T cell receptor beta chain comes out of a study of T cells in Graves' hyperthyroidism and ophthalmopathy. Study conclusions and caveats: The model identified upcoming ophthalmopathy a median roughly 6 months ahead of onset.

About this clonotype: Its matching antigen is unknown.

Researchers took RNA transcripts and amplified the TCR beta CDR3 regions from them. When the TCR CDR3 underwent first-round RT-PCR, the HTBI primer set was used. Each CDR3 protein is one row after TCRdb ran MiXCR on the multiplex PCR reads. The table has about 350,000 distinct CDR3 sequences, roughly 13% seen once. V lost 2 bases, J lost 8 bases, and 8 bases stayed unmatched. The CDR3 covers 15 residues. Per germline, CDR1 MDHEN and CDR2 SYDVKM. J is TRBJ2-1 and V is TRBV28, with TRBD2 matching over 8 bases. The sequence came from a woman between 40 and 55 years old with Graves' ophthalmopathy. Sequenced material: blood. The CDR3 sequence is CASSLGGAGADEQFF. The DNA for the CDR3 is TGTGCCAGCAGTTTAGGTGGAGCGGGAGCTGATGAGCAGTTCTTC.